One TCR beta chain is described in this entry. The study sequenced TCR beta in blood CD8+ and CD4+ T cells. Through negative isolation, CD4+ and CD8+ T cells were obtained, while TEMRA cells were enriched using FACS. A quantity of about 0.45 to 1 ug RNA underwent reverse transcription using random hexamers. Across 54 Vbeta and 13 Jbeta, immunoSEQ multiplex PCR amplified TCR beta CDR3. TCRdb passed the immunoSEQ multiplex PCR reads through MiXCR, listing each CDR3 protein once. The sample contains 100,000 to 150,000 distinct CDR3 sequences, around 94% of which appear only once. The data originate from a study of CD8 T cells in Susac syndrome. The length of the CDR3 is 14 residues. CDR1 is SGDLS, CDR2 YYNGEE, per germline. V shed 4 bases and J shed 5 bases, with 14 bases lying between them.

This chain connects TRBV9 to TRBJ2-3; a weak D match, TRBD2 (6 bases). The sample was CD4+ T cells from PBMCs. The TCR originated in a human donor in good health. The CDR3 protein is CASSSRGKQDTQYF. CDR3 DNA sequence: TGTGCCAGCAGCTCCCGGGGGAAACAAGATACGCAGTATTTT.